The 32 T cell receptor beta chains presented below share a single source sample, sequenced in a study of cytomegalovirus exposure and HLA in healthy donors. PCR amplification relied on 60 Vbeta primers (plus 13 Jbeta primers). Here immunoSEQ multiplex PCR was the method, and the copy in TCRdb shows in-frame clones only, minus some. The data hold approximately 210,000 clones, with more than 65% observed a single time. The sample comprised PBMCs. These TCRs come from a girl aged 5-17 years in good health and CMV-seropositive.

This chain connects TRBV7-8 to TRBJ1-4, with D possibly being TRBD1 (5 bases). V shed 1 base and J shed 2 bases, with 8 bases lying between them. Germline loops: CDR1 SGHVS, CDR2 FQNEAQ. The CDR3 has 15 amino acids. The CDR3 loop reads CASSLDRGTNEKLFF. DNA for the CDR3: TGTGCCAGCAGCTTAGATCGGGGGACTAATGAAAAACTGTTTTTT.

This chain connects TRBV9 to TRBJ2-1; 8 nucleotides agree with TRBD2. The trim removed 5 bases at V and 3 bases at J, leaving 10 bases unmatched. This CDR3 comprises 16 residues. CDR1 and CDR2 (germline): SGDLS, YYNGEE. CDR3 sequence reads: CASSRQAGANYNEQFF. The CDR3 DNA reads as TGTGCCAGCAGTCGACAAGCGGGGGCCAACTACAATGAGCAGTTCTTC.

The chain uses TRBV6-1 and TRBJ2-5; TRBD1 aligns across 7 bases. With V trimmed by 5 bases and J by 4 bases, 4 bases remained unmatched. The CDR3 spans 13 residues. Germline lookup yields CDR1 MNHNS and CDR2 SASEGT. The CDR3 region has the DNA TGTGCCAGCAGTAGGACAGGTCTAGAGACCCAGTACTTC. Protein product: CASSRTGLETQYF.

This sequence joins TRBV9 and TRBJ2-2, with D maybe TRBD1 (5 bases). Germline loops: CDR1 SGDLS, CDR2 YYNGEE. With 2 bases removed from V and 4 bases from J, the gap between germline ends came to 12 bases. The CDR3 has 15 residues. Written as DNA, the CDR3 is TGTGCCAGCAGCGTCGTAGCAGGGTTCACCGGGGAGCTGTTTTTT. The encoded protein is CASSVVAGFTGELFF.

V usage is TRBV6-5 and J usage is TRBJ2-3, with TRBD1 identical over 7 bases. The V gene end was trimmed by 6 bases and the J gene end by 8 bases; junction bases not matched to a gene: 5. CDR1 MNHEY and CDR2 SVGAGI come from the germline V gene. The CDR3 sequence is 12 residues long. The CDR3 reads CASRTGDATQYF. CDR3 DNA: TGTGCCAGCAGAACAGGGGATGCTACGCAGTATTTT.

This clone is a singleton in its sample. The rearrangement joins TRBV9 to TRBJ2-5; D might be TRBD1 (6 bases). The V and J ends lost 0 bases and 1 base respectively, with 13 bases between them. CDR1 SGDLS and CDR2 YYNGEE come from the germline V gene. The CDR3 extends over 16 amino acids. DNA of the CDR3: TGTGCCAGCAGCGTAGGCCCGACAGGTTCCCAAGAGACCCAGTACTTC. Its translation is CASSVGPTGSQETQYF.

The genes are TRBV2 and TRBJ2-7; D may be TRBD1 (5 bases). V was clipped by 0 bases and J by 7 bases, with 16 bases between them. Germline V lookup: CDR1 SNHLY, CDR2 FYNNEI. The CDR3 extends over 15 amino acids. In DNA form, the CDR3 reads TGTGCCAGCAGTGAAGCCGGGCAGGGTTCGTCAGAGCAGTACTTC. Protein sequence: CASSEAGQGSSEQYF.

V and J are TRBV29-1 and TRBJ2-7; 11 positions agree with TRBD2. This CDR3 region has 13 residues. Losses at the gene ends were 4 bases for V and 6 bases for J; bases not matched to a gene: 5. Germline V lookup: CDR1 SQVTM, CDR2 ANQGSEA. The CDR3 is CSVVWGLAAEQYF. In DNA form, the CDR3 reads TGCAGCGTTGTGTGGGGACTAGCGGCCGAGCAGTACTTC.

The gene calls are TRBV7-9 and TRBJ1-1; 7 bases fit TRBD1. Germline V gives CDR1 SEHNR, CDR2 FQNEAQ (reference sequence). The CDR3 is 15 residues long. Trimming took 0 bases from V and 11 from J; bases not matched to a gene: 12. The CDR3 region has the DNA TGTGCCAGCAGCTTAGCAACGACAGGGCAGAAGGCTGCTTTCTTT. Its translation: CASSLATTGQKAAFF.

The table lists this clone with a few counts. V is TRBV5-5 and J is TRBJ2-3; TRBD1 matches 11 bases. This CDR3 spans 17 amino acids. The trim removed 0 bases at V and 7 bases at J, leaving 10 bases unmatched. The germline CDR1 and CDR2 sequences are SGHKS and YYEKEE (reference sequence). The CDR3 DNA reads TGTGCCAGCAGCTTGGCCGGTGGACAGGGGGCAGAGAATACGCAGTATTTT. As protein: CASSLAGGQGAENTQYF. Variable domain in full (rest from reference TRBV5-5 and TRBJ2-3): DAGVTQSPTHLIKTRGQQVTLRCSPISGHKSVSWYQQVLGQGPQFIFQYYEKEERGRGNFPDRFSARQFPNYSSELNVNALLLGDSALYLCASSLAGGQGAENTQYFGPGTRLTVL.

The chain combines TRBV20-1 with TRBJ2-1, with D maybe TRBD2 (5 bases). CDR1 DFQATT and CDR2 SNEGSKA come from the germline V gene (reference sequence). The CDR3 covers 11 residues. Trimming removed 6 bases from V and 9 bases from J, with 12 bases in between. The CDR3 protein is CSALTRSEQFF. CDR3 nucleotides: TGCAGTGCCTTAACTAGGAGTGAGCAGTTCTTC.

The chain couples TRBV6-5 to TRBJ1-5; D gene ambiguous. Germline V lookup: CDR1 MNHEY, CDR2 SVGAGI. The V and J ends lost 5 bases and 6 bases respectively, with 8 bases between them. The CDR3 extends over 12 amino acids. The CDR3 DNA is TGTGCCAGCAGTAAAGGGAGTCAGCCCCAGCATTTT. It translates to CASSKGSQPQHF.

A few counts support this clone. V is TRBV6-1 and J is TRBJ2-7; 8 bases align to TRBD1. Trimming cost V 8 bases and J 7 bases; bases outside gene matches: 7. CDR1 is MNHNS, CDR2 SASEGT, per germline. This CDR3 contains 12 residues. The DNA for the CDR3 is TGTGCCAGCGACAGGGGAGCTGGGGAGCAGTACTTC. Its translation: CASDRGAGEQYF.

The chain is built from TRBV5-4 and TRBJ1-6; a possible D gene is TRBD1 (6 bases). The CDR3 sequence is 16 residues long. Germline lookup yields CDR1 SGHNT and CDR2 YYREEE (reference sequence). The V and J ends lost 5 bases and 7 bases respectively, with 19 bases between them. The CDR3 DNA reads as TGTGCCAGCAGTCGGACAGCCCTTCTGGAAAATTCACCCCTCCACTTT. It encodes CASSRTALLENSPLHF.

V is TRBV13 and J is TRBJ2-3, with D unresolved. The germline V and J ends were trimmed by 7 bases and 0 bases, with 8 bases remaining between them. The CDR3 sequence is 13 residues long. CDR1 is PRHDT and CDR2 is FYEKMQ in the germline V gene (reference sequence). This chain's CDR3 is CASMQTSTDTQYF. CDR3 sequence (DNA): TGTGCCAGCATGCAAACTAGCACAGATACGCAGTATTTT.

The genes are TRBV27 and TRBJ2-7, with 8 bases identical to TRBD1. The ends lost 7 bases at V and 2 bases at J; junction bases unmatched: 7. CDR3 length: 14 residues. Germline V gene lookup returns CDR1 MNHEY and CDR2 SMNVEV (reference sequence). The CDR3: CASTRTGFPYEQYF. CDR3 bases: TGTGCCAGCACCCGGACAGGGTTTCCCTACGAGCAGTACTTC.

The chain uses TRBV5-4 and TRBJ2-5, with TRBD1 as a possible D gene (6 bases). The CDR3 extends over 13 amino acids. Trimming removed 4 bases at V and 5 bases at J, with 12 bases between. The V gene's germline CDR1 is SGHNT and CDR2 YYREEE (reference sequence). The CDR3 is CASSPRDIETQYF. In DNA form, the CDR3 reads TGTGCCAGCAGCCCCCGGGACATCGAGACCCAGTACTTC.

The CDR3 DNA reads as TGTGCCAGCAGGACCTCCGGGACAGGGTGGAATTCACCCCTCCACTTT. Protein: CASRTSGTGWNSPLHF. V and J are TRBV2 and TRBJ1-6; 9 bases line up with TRBD1. V was pared by 6 bases and J by 7 bases, with 10 bases of the junction left unmatched. Per germline, CDR1 SNHLY and CDR2 FYNNEI. The CDR3 extends over 16 amino acids.

J is TRBJ2-1 and V is TRBV2, with TRBD2 matching over 8 bases. This CDR3 spans 14 amino acids. V lost 8 bases, J lost 5 bases, and 8 bases stayed unmatched. CDR1 and CDR2 (germline): SNHLY, FYNNEI. In DNA form, the CDR3 reads TGTGCCAGCTTCCTTAGCGGGGTGAACAATGAGCAGTTCTTC. It is translated as CASFLSGVNNEQFF.

This chain connects TRBV19 to TRBJ2-7, with TRBD2 matching over 8 bases. CDR3 length equals 15 residues. Per germline, CDR1 LNHDA and CDR2 SQIVND (reference sequence). Unmatched junction bases numbered 5, after V lost 1 base and J lost 3 bases. CDR3 residues: CASSIASGSLYEQYF. The CDR3 bases are TGTGCCAGTAGTATAGCGAGCGGGAGCCTCTACGAGCAGTACTTC.

This chain uses TRBV5-1 with TRBJ1-4; D is undetermined. Looked up from germline, CDR1 is SGHRS and CDR2 is YFSETQ. This CDR3 contains 14 residues. V gave up 0 bases and J gave up 7 bases, with 10 bases separating them. DNA of the CDR3: TGCGCCAGCAGCTTGGGAGGGTCTCCTGAAAAACTGTTTTTT. This gives the protein CASSLGGSPEKLFF.

The chain joins TRBV6-5 to TRBJ1-4; D gene unclear. The CDR3 is 16 residues long. Germline CDR1 and CDR2: MNHEY and SVGAGI. V lost 3 bases and J 7 bases, leaving 18 bases between the germline ends. The CDR3 DNA is TGTGCCAGCAGTTATGGCACATCCACTCGCGGTGAAAAACTGTTTTTT. Translating it yields CASSYGTSTRGEKLFF.

V usage is TRBV4-3 and J usage is TRBJ2-7; 9 positions match TRBD2. In germline, CDR1 is LGHNA, CDR2 YSLEER. CDR3 length: 14 residues. V lost 2 bases to trimming and J lost 3 bases; unmatched junction nucleotides: 2. The CDR3 here is CASSQSSGDYEQYF. The CDR3, as DNA: TGCGCCAGCAGCCAATCTAGCGGGGACTACGAGCAGTACTTC.

This clone was seen just once. The rearrangement joins TRBV30 to TRBJ1-5; no reliable D call. Looked up from germline, CDR1 is GTSNPN and CDR2 is SVGIG (reference sequence). V was shortened by 0 bases and J by 11 bases, with 14 bases between the two germline ends. This CDR3 contains 13 residues. The DNA for the CDR3 is TGTGCCTGGAGTGTAGGCAGCCCCCGGGCCCAGCATTTT. Amino acids: CAWSVGSPRAQHF.

V is TRBV7-7 and J is TRBJ1-5; D unclear. Trimming took 1 base from V and 4 from J, leaving 5 bases between them. Germline loops: CDR1 SSHAT, CDR2 FNYEAQ (reference sequence). This CDR3 has 13 residues. The CDR3 DNA follows: TGTGCCAGCAGCTTAGACATTAATCAGCCCCAGCATTTT. Protein product: CASSLDINQPQHF.

As for this clone: One junction end disagrees with the germline gene, perhaps due to a read error. The CDR3 spells CASSLFRDFLLF. CDR3 DNA sequence: TGTGCCAGCAGCTTATTCCGGGACTTTCTGTTGTTC. The chain couples TRBV7-2 to TRBJ1-2, with D possibly TRBD1 on 5 matching bases. This CDR3 is 12 amino acids long. CDR1 is SGHTA, CDR2 FQGNSA, per germline.

The V and J genes are TRBV19 and TRBJ1-2, with 7 nucleotides matching TRBD1. From germline, CDR1 is LNHDA and CDR2 SQIVND (reference sequence). V lost 5 bases and J lost 2; bases outside the gene matches: 5. This CDR3 is 14 amino acids long. The CDR3 is CASSFTGVNYGYTF. The CDR3 DNA reads as TGTGCCAGTAGTTTTACAGGGGTAAACTATGGCTACACCTTC.

The rearrangement uses TRBV4-2 and TRBJ1-2, with TRBD1 matching over 10 bases. Germline CDR1 reads LGHNA; CDR2 reads YNFKEQ. V dropped 0 bases and J dropped 8; count of bases not matched to a gene: 6. This CDR3 is 15 amino acids long. CDR3 loop: CASSQDPGQGGGYTF. Written as DNA, the CDR3 is TGTGCCAGCAGCCAAGATCCAGGACAGGGGGGAGGCTACACCTTC.

V gene TRBV29-1 combines with J gene TRBJ1-1; D is undetermined. This CDR3 is built from 13 residues. The germline V and J ends were trimmed by 4 bases and 4 bases, with 13 bases remaining between them. The germline gives CDR1 SQVTM, CDR2 ANQGSEA. The CDR3 protein is CSVVSEFGTEAFF. The CDR3 DNA reads as TGCAGCGTTGTATCGGAGTTTGGCACTGAAGCTTTCTTT.

The rearrangement links TRBV4-3 to TRBJ1-2; D not certain. The V gene lost 2 bases and the J gene lost 7 bases, with 23 bases spanning the gap. The CDR3 has 17 residues. CDR1 and CDR2 (germline): LGHNA, YSLEER. CDR3 region: CASSQMMASQLAGGYTF. The CDR3 nucleotides are TGCGCCAGCAGCCAAATGATGGCGTCACAACTGGCGGGTGGCTACACCTTC.

The rearrangement uses TRBV2 and TRBJ1-2; perhaps TRBD1 as D (6 bases). Germline values: CDR1 SNHLY, CDR2 FYNNEI. Deletions cut 6 bases from V and 2 bases from J, with 19 bases between. This CDR3 has 16 residues. The CDR3 DNA follows: TGTGCCAGCAGGGACCGCGGACAGAAAGACAACTATGGCTACACCTTC. Protein: CASRDRGQKDNYGYTF.

This chain links TRBV4-1 with TRBJ2-3, with 8 bases lining up with TRBD2. Unmatched junction bases numbered 6, after V lost 2 bases and J lost 2 bases. This CDR3 is 16 amino acids long. In germline, CDR1 is MGHRA, CDR2 YSYEKL. The CDR3 spells CASSQLAGKVTDTQYF. The CDR3 DNA sequence: TGCGCCAGCAGCCAATTAGCGGGGAAGGTCACAGATACGCAGTATTTT.